This TCR beta chain comes out of a study of blood T cell repertoires in COVID-19. Across the whole study: Sources were T cells, B-cell-depleted T cells, or PBMCs; the material itself was cDNA or gDNA.

The CDR3 length is 16 residues. The V and J ends lost 0 bases and 2 bases, in that order; junction bases with no gene match: 7. Germline V gene data show CDR1 as SGHRS and CDR2 as YFSETQ. Produced via immunoSEQ multiplex PCR; TCRdb's table is partial and in-frame only. The table has 140,000 to 150,000 clones, about 92% seen once. The sequenced sample consisted of peripheral blood. The receptor's source is a human donor in a cohort sampled during active COVID-19. The chain links TRBV5-1 to TRBJ1-1; 7 nucleotides agree with TRBD1. The DNA for the CDR3 is TGCGCCAGCAGCTTGGGATCGAGGACAGGAAACACTGAAGCTTTCTTT. This gives the protein CASSLGSRTGNTEAFF.